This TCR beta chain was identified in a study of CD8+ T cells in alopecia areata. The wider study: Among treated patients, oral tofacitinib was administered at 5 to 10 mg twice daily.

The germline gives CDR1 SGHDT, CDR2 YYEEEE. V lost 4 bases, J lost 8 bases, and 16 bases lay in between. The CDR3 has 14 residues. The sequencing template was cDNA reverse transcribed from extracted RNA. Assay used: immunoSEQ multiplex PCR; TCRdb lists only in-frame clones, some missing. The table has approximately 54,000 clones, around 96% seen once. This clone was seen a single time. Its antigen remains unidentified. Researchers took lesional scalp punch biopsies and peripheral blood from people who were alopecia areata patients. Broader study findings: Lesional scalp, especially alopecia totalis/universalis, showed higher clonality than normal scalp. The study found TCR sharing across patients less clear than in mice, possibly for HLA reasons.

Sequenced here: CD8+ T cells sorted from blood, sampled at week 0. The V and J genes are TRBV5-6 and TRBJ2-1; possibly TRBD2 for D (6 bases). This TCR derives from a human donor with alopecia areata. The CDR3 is CASSPWGESDEQFF. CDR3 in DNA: TGTGCCAGCAGCCCGTGGGGGGAAAGCGATGAGCAGTTCTTC.